The subject of this entry is one T cell receptor (beta chain). The data originate from a study of control samples from healthy donors and cancer patients. This CDR3 is 15 amino acids long. Germline V gene sequence: CDR1 ENHRY, CDR2 SYGVKD. Trimming stripped 2 bases from V and 6 bases from J, with 13 bases between. Only in-frame clones appear in the TCRdb table, and some are missing; sequencing was by immunoSEQ multiplex PCR. The sample holds 130,000 to 150,000 clones, about 91% seen once. Sequencing was carried out using blood. The receptor was derived from a man aged 25-45 years in good health. The chain joins TRBV10-3 to TRBJ2-2; the D gene is possibly TRBD1 (6 bases). In nucleotides, the CDR3 is TGTGCCATCAGTGAGGCCCACAGGGTCGCCGGGGAGCTGTTTTTT. This encodes CAISEAHRVAGELFF.